Listed below are T cell receptor beta chains from one sample, sequenced in a study of cytomegalovirus exposure and HLA in healthy donors. TCRdb's table, derived via immunoSEQ multiplex PCR, lists solely in-frame clones and lacks some. Of about 130,000 clones listed, roughly four fifths are singletons. The specimen sequenced was PBMCs. Every receptor here comes from a male donor in good health and CMV-seropositive. Each CDR3 is given with its conserved first and last residue.

V gene	J gene	CDR3 protein
TRBV19	TRBJ2-3	CASSLRGLEMETQYF
TRBV29-1	TRBJ2-3	CSVDGEGKTDTQYF
TRBV5-8	TRBJ2-3	CATKTSGIGDTQYF
TRBV7-2	TRBJ1-5	CASSFSNQPQHF
TRBV28	TRBJ1-5	CASSLVVGTKPHHF
TRBV5-4	TRBJ1-2	CASSASIANYGYTF
TRBV19	TRBJ2-5	CASSTRQETQYF
TRBV7-8	TRBJ1-2	CASSLGQGLNGYTF
TRBV29-1	TRBJ2-7	CSAVGTGGRREQYF
TRBV11-2	TRBJ1-2	CASSLGAGKGRGGYTF